This is a list of T cell receptor beta chains from one sample in a study of response to subunit inactivated influenza vaccine. TCRdb reprocessed the RT-PCR reads via MiXCR and lists one record per CDR3 protein. The sample includes 500,000 or so distinct CDR3 sequences, 9.5% to 13% seen only once; the top ten take more than 10%. Sequenced here: PBMCs from blood, sampled around seven weeks after vaccination. The receptors were gathered from a man aged 45 to 65 who received an inactivated influenza vaccine. The CDR3 runs from the conserved cysteine through the conserved F or W.

j_gene | v_gene | CDR3aa
TRBJ2-1 | TRBV7-3 | CASSQTDGRYNEQFF
TRBJ2-7 | TRBV11-2 | CASSGLAGYEQYF
TRBJ2-1 | TRBV12-3/TRBV12-4 | CASSFQLASEEQFF
TRBJ1-1 | TRBV20-1 | CSAARGTGSTEAFF
TRBJ2-5 | TRBV12-3/TRBV12-4 | CASGSLGGQETQYF
TRBJ1-3 | TRBV7-2 | CASSPGQDVYF
TRBJ1-3 | TRBV9 | CASSVGPEVGNTMYF
TRBJ2-7 | TRBV20-1 | CSARSGLAGGYEQYF
TRBJ2-1 | TRBV5-5 | CASSFRDRYNEQFF
TRBJ2-2 | TRBV20-1 | CSASGHSNTGELFF
TRBJ2-4 | TRBV6-2/TRBV6-3 | CASSPGPPVLAKNIQYF
TRBJ2-7 | TRBV7-2 | CASRLGEHEQYF
TRBJ2-5 | TRBV29-1 | CSVRQGGQETQYF
TRBJ2-2 | TRBV12-3/TRBV12-4 | CASSLGGSRTGELFF
TRBJ1-5 | TRBV28 | CASSPRWARQPQHF
TRBJ1-6 | TRBV18 | CASSAGQGGYNSPLHF
TRBJ2-2 | TRBV3-1 | CASRGTGARNTGELFF
TRBJ2-1 | TRBV20-1 | CSAFFPTSGTNEQFF
TRBJ2-3 | TRBV12-3/TRBV12-4 | CASSGWGPTDTQYF
TRBJ2-7 | TRBV11-2 | CASSRNLAREQYF
TRBJ2-2 | TRBV28 | CASSLGHHNTGELFF
TRBJ1-1 | TRBV7-9 | CASSLGPVFF
TRBJ2-7 | TRBV7-2 | CASSLGGGQRNEQYF
TRBJ2-7 | TRBV15 | CATSSTETYEQYF
TRBJ2-1 | TRBV11-2 | CASFGGSGGRYNEQFF
TRBJ1-1 | TRBV24-1 | CATSDFSGSEAFF
TRBJ2-1 | TRBV14 | CASSQLRRDRGPYNEQFF
TRBJ1-4 | TRBV20-1 | CSARDLGDGGKLFF
TRBJ1-2 | TRBV7-2 | CASSARDGLYGYTF
TRBJ2-1 | TRBV15 | CATSRDTGRPGLF
TRBJ2-1 | TRBV20-1 | CSARSGGGTNNEQFF
TRBJ2-1 | TRBV28 | CASSLLGWRGSNNEQFF
TRBJ2-1 | TRBV5-1 | CASSRRLAGGLNNEQFF
TRBJ2-7 | TRBV6-6 | CASSYGAREQYF
TRBJ2-5 | TRBV29-1 | CSVDLQGQYQETQYF
TRBJ2-2 | TRBV3-1 | CASSPVYTTGELFF
TRBJ2-1 | TRBV13 | CASSLGSFYNEQFF
TRBJ2-3 | TRBV29-1 | CSVDRAGTDTQYF
TRBJ2-3 | TRBV27 | CASGYRLANMEYF
TRBJ1-1 | TRBV12-3/TRBV12-4 | CASSFPMGQGNTEAFF
TRBJ2-7 | TRBV28 | CASSLQSVPEQYF
TRBJ2-1 | TRBV28 | CASSMGGQGENEQFF
TRBJ1-5 | TRBV20-1 | CSASKSSGQNNQPQHF
TRBJ2-2 | TRBV5-1 | CASSLRIPGTGELFF
TRBJ1-5 | TRBV6-1 | CASSPPPKYRGQPQHF
TRBJ2-6 | TRBV6-2/TRBV6-3 | CASKGQGTGANVLTF
TRBJ2-7 | TRBV12-3/TRBV12-4 | CASSSRVGLLQYF
TRBJ1-6 | TRBV4-1 | CASSPLMGLNNSPLHF
TRBJ1-1 | TRBV5-1 | CASSPQDRVSVEAFF
TRBJ2-7 | TRBV7-8 | CASSAYRASYEQYF
TRBJ2-1 | TRBV28 | CASSLVRFMNEQFF
TRBJ2-5 | TRBV5-1 | CASSPQLGGEETQYF
TRBJ2-3 | TRBV4-3 | CASGRGDSPRDTQYF